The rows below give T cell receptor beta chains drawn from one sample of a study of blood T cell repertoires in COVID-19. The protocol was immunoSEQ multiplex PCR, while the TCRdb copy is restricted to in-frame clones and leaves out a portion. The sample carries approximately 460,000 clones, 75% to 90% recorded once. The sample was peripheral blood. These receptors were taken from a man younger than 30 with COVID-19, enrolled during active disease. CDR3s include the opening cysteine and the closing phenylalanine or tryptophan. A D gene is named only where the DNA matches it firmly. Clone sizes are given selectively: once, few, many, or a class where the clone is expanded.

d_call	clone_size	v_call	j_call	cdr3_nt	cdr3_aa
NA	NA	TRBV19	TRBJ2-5	TGTGCCAGTAGTATACCCCCCCGAACAGGGCTCTCGGGGACCCAGTACTTC	CASSIPPRTGLSGTQYF
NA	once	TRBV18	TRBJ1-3	TGTGCCAGCTCTTACGGGGATTCTGGAAACACCATATATTTT	CASSYGDSGNTIYF
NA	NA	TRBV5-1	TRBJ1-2	TGCGCCAGCAGCTTGGGTAATTTAGCGAGGGGCTACACCTTC	CASSLGNLARGYTF
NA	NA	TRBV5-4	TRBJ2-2	TGTGCCAGCAGCTTCGGAGGCCGGGAGCTGTTTTTT	CASSFGGRELFF
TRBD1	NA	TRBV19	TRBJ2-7	TGTGCCAGTAGTCCCGGGACAGGGGGCTTAGGACAGTACTTC	CASSPGTGGLGQYF
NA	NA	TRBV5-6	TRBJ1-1	TGTGCCAGCAGCTCTACAGGGTTCACTGAAGCTTTCTTT	CASSSTGFTEAFF
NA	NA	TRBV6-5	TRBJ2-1	TGTGCCAGCAGGAAGCGCGATGAGCAGTTCTTC	CASRKRDEQFF
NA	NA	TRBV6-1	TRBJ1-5	TGTGCCAGCAGTGAATCAGGGGTACGCCAGCCCCAGCATTTT	CASSESGVRQPQHF
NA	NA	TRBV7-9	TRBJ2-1	TGTGCCAGCAGCTCATCGACCGCTGCAGGGGCTTGGCAGTTCTTC	CASSSSTAAGAWQFF
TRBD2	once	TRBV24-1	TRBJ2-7	TGTGCCACCAGTGACCCTGGACTAGTTCAGTACTTC	CATSDPGLVQYF
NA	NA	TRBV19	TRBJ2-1	TGTGCCAGTAGTATATATAGCGGACCTGAGCAGTTCTTC	CASSIYSGPEQFF
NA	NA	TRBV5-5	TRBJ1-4	TGTGCCAGCAGCTTGGGACTTGGGAATGAAAAACTGTTTTTT	CASSLGLGNEKLFF
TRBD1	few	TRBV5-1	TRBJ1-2	TGCGCCAGCAGCCCGTTGACAGGGCAAACCTATGGCTACACCTTC	CASSPLTGQTYGYTF
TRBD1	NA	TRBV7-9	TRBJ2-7	TGTGCCAGCACTCGGATCGGACAGGGACCCTACGAGCAGTACTTC	CASTRIGQGPYEQYF
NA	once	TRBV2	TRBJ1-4	TGTGCCAGCAGTGACAGGGGTGCTAATGAAAAACTGTTTTTT	CASSDRGANEKLFF
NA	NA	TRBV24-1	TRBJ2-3	TGTGCCACCAGTGATTTGAGGGGGAAACAGGGAATGGAAGATACGCAGTATTTT	CATSDLRGKQGMEDTQYF